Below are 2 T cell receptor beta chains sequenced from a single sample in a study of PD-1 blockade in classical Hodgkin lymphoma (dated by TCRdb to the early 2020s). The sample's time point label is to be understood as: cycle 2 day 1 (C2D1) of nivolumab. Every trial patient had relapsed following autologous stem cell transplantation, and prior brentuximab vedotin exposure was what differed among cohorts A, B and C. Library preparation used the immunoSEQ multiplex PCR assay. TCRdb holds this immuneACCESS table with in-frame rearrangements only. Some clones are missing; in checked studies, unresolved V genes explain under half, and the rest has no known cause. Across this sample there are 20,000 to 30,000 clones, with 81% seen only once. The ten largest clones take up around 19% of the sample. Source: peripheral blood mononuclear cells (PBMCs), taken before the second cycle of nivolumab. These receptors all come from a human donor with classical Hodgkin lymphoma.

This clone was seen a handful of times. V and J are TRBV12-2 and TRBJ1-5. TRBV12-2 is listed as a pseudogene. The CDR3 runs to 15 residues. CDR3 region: CASRLARGYNQPQHF. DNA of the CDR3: TGTGCAAGTCGCTTAGCGAGAGGGTACAATCAGCCCCAGCATTTT.

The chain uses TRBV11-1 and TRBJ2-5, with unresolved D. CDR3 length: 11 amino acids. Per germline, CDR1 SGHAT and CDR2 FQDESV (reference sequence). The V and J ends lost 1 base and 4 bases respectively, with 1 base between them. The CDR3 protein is CASSLGETQYF. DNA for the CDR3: TGTGCCAGCAGCTTAGGAGAGACCCAGTACTTC.